The 21 T cell receptor beta chains below were found in one sample sequenced in a study of T cell responses to AZD1222 COVID-19 vaccine (dated by TCRdb to about 2021). The protocol used for the library was the immunoSEQ multiplex PCR assay. Sourced from immuneACCESS, this table was stored by TCRdb with only in-frame sequences that have V and J called. A share of the clones is absent; for the studies checked, an unresolved V gene accounts for under half, and the remainder has no known explanation. This sample lists 150,000 or so clones; roughly 93% were detected once. The ten largest account for roughly 0.98% of the sample. The meaning of the sample's time point label: about 28 days (+/-7) after the second vaccine dose. The sample in question was peripheral blood, obtained 28 days after the second AZD1222 dose. The source of these receptors is an adult who received the AZD1222 COVID-19 vaccine.

About this clone: A junction boundary mismatches the germline segment, possibly from a read error. The V gene is TRBV23-1, the J gene TRBJ1-3; TRBD1 is a possible D gene (5 bases). TRBV23-1 is known as an ORF, though its function is uncertain. CDR3 length equals 11 residues. In DNA, the CDR3 is TGCGCCAGCCCGACTCATGAACGCCGGGGGTTT. Translation: CASPTHERRGF.

The CDR3 protein is CASSLDPSRKLFF. Written as DNA, the CDR3 is TGTGCCAGCAGCTTAGATCCCTCAAGAAAACTGTTTTTT. The chain uses TRBV7-9 and TRBJ1-4; D unclear. This CDR3 comprises 13 residues. Trimming took off 1 base at V and 10 bases at J, with 10 bases between the two ends. The germline V gene encodes CDR1 SEHNR and CDR2 FQNEAQ (reference sequence). Looking up the rest from reference TRBV7-9 and TRBJ1-4 gives the full variable domain: DTGVSQNPRHKITKRGQNVTFRCDPISEHNRLYWYRQTLGQGPEFLTYFQNEAQLEKSRLLSDRFSAERPKGSFSTLEIQRTEQGDSAMYLCASSLDPSRKLFFGSGTQLSVL.

The gene calls are TRBV5-6 and TRBJ2-7, with 9 bases fitting TRBD2. The V and J ends lost 1 base and 7 bases, in that order; junction bases with no gene match: 6. The CDR3 covers 14 residues. Germline V gene sequence: CDR1 SGHDT, CDR2 YYEEEE. The CDR3 DNA reads as TGTGCCAGCAGCTTGACTAGCGGGTCGGGGGAGCAGTACTTC. It translates to CASSLTSGSGEQYF.

The sample holds one count of this clone. The chain couples TRBV5-1 to TRBJ2-7, with D perhaps being TRBD1 or TRBD2 (6 bases each). Germline V lookup: CDR1 SGHRS, CDR2 YFSETQ. The CDR3 has 15 residues. The germline V and J ends were trimmed by 4 bases and 3 bases, with 17 bases remaining between them. CDR3 in amino acids: CASSRPGGGGYEQYF. The CDR3 DNA reads as TGCGCCAGCAGCCGACCCGGAGGGGGTGGCTACGAGCAGTACTTC.

V is TRBV9 and J is TRBJ2-7; the D is unclear. CDR1 is SGDLS, CDR2 YYNGEE, per germline. This CDR3 region has 14 residues. V gave up 2 bases and J gave up 3 bases, with 12 bases separating them. CDR3 amino acids: CASSVDTTRYEQYF. The CDR3 DNA is TGTGCCAGCAGCGTCGATACGACCCGCTACGAGCAGTACTTC.

The V and J genes are TRBV18 and TRBJ1-6; D perhaps matches TRBD1 (6 bases). The CDR3 is 14 residues long. Trimming stripped 4 bases from V and 14 bases from J, with 18 bases between. Germline loops: CDR1 KGHSH, CDR2 LQKENI. CDR3 in DNA: TGTGCCAGCTCACTTGGACAGATTTGGGAGGCCCTCCACTTT. Translation: CASSLGQIWEALHF.

V is TRBV19 and J is TRBJ1-2; D is perhaps TRBD1 (6 bases). Trimming took 0 bases from V and 8 from J, leaving 16 bases between them. CDR1 is LNHDA, CDR2 SQIVND, per germline (reference sequence). The CDR3 covers 15 residues. The CDR3 bases are TGTGCCAGTAGTATAGATCGGAGCCAGGGGAAGGGCTACACCTTC. Translating gives CASSIDRSQGKGYTF.

Written as DNA, the CDR3 is TGTGCCAGCAGCTTAGTTGTGTACCAAGAGACCCAGTACTTC. Protein: CASSLVVYQETQYF. The chain carries TRBV11-2 and TRBJ2-5; the D is unclear. The CDR3 runs to 14 residues. V was cut by 1 base and J by 0 bases, with 6 bases left in between. Germline CDR1 reads SGHAT; CDR2 reads FQNNGV.

The chain recombines TRBV12-3 or TRBV12-4 with TRBJ2-7, with 7 nucleotides matching TRBD1. There are 13 residues in the CDR3. V was pared by 3 bases and J by 11 bases, with 10 bases of the junction left unmatched. The CDR3 DNA is TGTGCCAGCAGTTTTCGGGACAGTATTTTCAAGTACTTC. Encoded protein: CASSFRDSIFKYF.

This clone was picked up one time. The chain joins TRBV7-3 to TRBJ1-3; tentatively, D is TRBD1 (6 bases). Germline loops: CDR1 SGHTA, CDR2 FQGTGA. The CDR3 spans 15 residues. Trimming cost V 0 bases and J 0 bases, with 6 bases left between them. CDR3 sequence (DNA): TGTGCCAGCAGCTTAACAGGGGGCTCTGGAAACACCATATATTTT. Its translation is CASSLTGGSGNTIYF.

This clone was detected once. The chain carries TRBV24-1 and TRBJ2-5; 12 bases line up with TRBD2. This CDR3 is built from 16 residues. V trimming: 4 bases; J trimming: 3 bases; junction bases outside the gene matches: 5. CDR1 is KGHDR and CDR2 is SFDVKD in the germline V gene. CDR3 region: CATSESSGRAEETQYF. The CDR3 bases are TGTGCCACCAGTGAGTCTAGCGGGAGGGCCGAAGAGACCCAGTACTTC.

V is TRBV5-1 and J is TRBJ2-7; TRBD2 matches at 9 bases. Unmatched junction bases numbered 10, after V lost 6 bases and J lost 3 bases. The CDR3 is made up of 15 amino acids. Per the germline V gene, CDR1 is SGHRS and CDR2 is YFSETQ. The CDR3 nucleotides read TGCGCCAGCACCGCCGGGCCTAGCGGGAACTACGAGCAGTACTTC. It codes for CASTAGPSGNYEQYF.

The chain couples TRBV30 to TRBJ1-5; weak D call: TRBD1 (5 bases). Trimming pared 2 bases from V and 5 bases from J, leaving 34 bases between. Germline CDR1 reads GTSNPN; CDR2 reads SVGIG (reference sequence). This CDR3 has 21 amino acids. DNA of the CDR3: TGTGCCTGGAGTTATTCGGTGGCCGACAGAGGTTTTCGGAGGGGCGATCAGCCCCAGCATTTT. This sequence encodes CAWSYSVADRGFRRGDQPQHF.

This clone was seen once. The rearrangement links TRBV11-2 to TRBJ2-1; 9 bases map to TRBD2. V dropped 3 bases and J dropped 6; count of bases not matched to a gene: 18. CDR1 and CDR2 from the germline V gene are SGHAT and FQNNGV. This CDR3 comprises 19 residues. CDR3 residues: CASSFRPINIAGARNEQFF. The DNA of the CDR3 is TGTGCCAGCAGCTTCCGCCCGATTAATATAGCGGGAGCCCGCAATGAGCAGTTCTTC.

This chain uses TRBV19 with TRBJ2-7; D might be TRBD1 or TRBD2, each matching 5 bases. This CDR3 contains 15 residues. CDR1 is LNHDA, CDR2 SQIVND, per germline (reference sequence). Trimming stripped 1 base from V and 1 base from J, with 11 bases between. The CDR3 region is CASSIVGTPSYEQYF. CDR3 in DNA: TGTGCCAGTAGTATAGTCGGGACCCCTTCCTACGAGCAGTACTTC.

The table lists this clone with a few counts. This chain joins TRBV2 and TRBJ1-2; 10 positions agree with TRBD1. CDR3 length: 14 residues. CDR1 SNHLY and CDR2 FYNNEI come from the germline V gene. Trimming cost V 5 bases and J 7 bases; bases outside gene matches: 7. The chain's CDR3 is CASSRDRGAGGYTF. CDR3 in DNA: TGTGCCAGCAGTCGGGACAGGGGCGCGGGTGGCTACACCTTC.

The chain recombines TRBV30 with TRBJ2-2; 7 bases are shared with TRBD1. Germline V gene lookup returns CDR1 GTSNPN and CDR2 SVGIG (reference sequence). This CDR3 is 17 amino acids long. V shed 3 bases and J 0 bases; nucleotides not matched to a gene: 10. DNA of the CDR3: TGTGCCTGGAGGGATATGAGACAGGGCCCGAACACCGGGGAGCTGTTTTTT. This codes for CAWRDMRQGPNTGELFF.

The chain is built from TRBV3-1 (or the pseudogene TRBV3-2) and TRBJ1-1, with 8 bases fitting TRBD1. This CDR3 spans 13 amino acids. J lost 7 bases, V lost 6 bases, and 7 bases had no gene match. Germline V gene lookup returns CDR1 LGHDT and CDR2 YNNKEL (reference sequence). DNA for the CDR3: TGTGCCAGCAGACTTGCACAGGGGGTTGAAGCTTTCTTT. Its translation is CASRLAQGVEAFF.

The rearrangement joins TRBV10-3 to TRBJ2-7; TRBD1 matches at 10 bases. The V segment lost 5 bases and the J segment 2 bases; nucleotides outside the gene matches: 3. Per the germline V gene, CDR1 is ENHRY and CDR2 is SYGVKD. This CDR3 region has 14 residues. The CDR3 nucleotides read TGTGCCATCAGTAGACAGGGGGCGGCCTACGAGCAGTACTTC. Translating gives CAISRQGAAYEQYF.

The rearrangement uses TRBV27 and TRBJ2-3, with 7 bases aligning to TRBD1. The CDR3 covers 14 residues. J was trimmed by 1 base and V by 6 bases; bases with no gene match: 4. Germline V gene data show CDR1 as MNHEY and CDR2 as SMNVEV (reference sequence). CDR3 in amino acids: CASSRDSRTDTQYF. DNA of the CDR3: TGTGCCAGCAGCAGGGACAGCCGCACAGATACGCAGTATTTT.

This rearrangement joins TRBV28 to TRBJ1-1, with TRBD1 matching 11 bases. Germline CDR1 MDHEN, CDR2 SYDVKM. This CDR3 is 16 amino acids long. Trimming cost V 6 bases and J 0 bases; bases outside gene matches: 6. The DNA for the CDR3 is TGTGCCAGCAGCTGGGACAGGGGGTACATGAACACTGAAGCTTTCTTT. Protein: CASSWDRGYMNTEAFF.